This entry is about one T cell receptor beta chain. Its cognate antigen is unknown. The PCR employed 60 Vbeta primers together with 13 Jbeta primers. The data were produced by immunoSEQ multiplex PCR, yet TCRdb's version contains in-frame clones alone and is incomplete. The sample includes roughly 200,000 clones, about 87% seen only once; the top ten take about 1.2%. Trimming took 7 bases from V and 0 from J, leaving 10 bases between them. The V gene's germline CDR1 is MNHEY and CDR2 SMNVEV (reference sequence). The CDR3 extends over 15 amino acids. This sample stems from a study of cytomegalovirus exposure and HLA in healthy donors. Study-wide background: Samples from HLA-typed donors yielded around 85 million unique TCRs in an early data release.

Study-level results: In a later analysis, parvovirus B19, influenza, CMV and Epstein-Barr virus appeared linked to several top co-occurrence clusters. For TCR beta chains, V- and J-gene trimming was later linked to a missense DCLRE1C variant.

Sequencing input: PBMCs. The TCR originated in a man younger than 40 in good health and CMV-seronegative. This chain connects TRBV27 to TRBJ2-6; perhaps TRBD1 as D (6 bases). CDR3 amino acids: CASTRQVSGANVLTF. The CDR3 bases are TGTGCCAGCACTCGACAGGTCTCTGGGGCCAACGTCCTGACTTTC.